This T cell receptor (beta chain) was sequenced during a study of CD8+ T cells in alopecia areata (dated by TCRdb to the late 2010s). Broadly, across the study: Treated patients were enrolled in an open-label pilot trial of oral tofacitinib at 5 to 10 mg twice daily for moderate-to-severe alopecia areata. Tofacitinib was administered for 6 to 18 months, and 6 months of follow-up off drug were then conducted to assess delayed response and recurrence. Disease severity in treated patients was measured with the SALT score, which quantifies the percentage of affected scalp surface area. To study T cell clonal expansion in alopecia areata, the researchers applied high-throughput TCRbeta sequencing to both the C3H/HeJ mouse model and human patients. On the human side, TCRbeta sequencing was run on scalp tissue and on sorted CD4+ and CD8+ peripheral blood T cells from healthy controls and from alopecia areata patients with either patchy or totalis/universalis disease. Patients on tofacitinib were biopsied at baseline and after 4 and 24 weeks of treatment, and several of the patients also had a later scalp biopsy. Clonality in the scalp was compared among normal scalp (n=4), patchy alopecia areata scalp (n=8), and alopecia totalis/universalis scalp (n=8). RNA came from the PAXgene miRNA kit for fixed scalp, the miRNeasy kit for PBMCs, and the RNeasy kit for mouse skin. immunoSEQ multiplex PCR using 35 Vbeta forward primers and 13 Jbeta reverse primers was used to amplify TCRbeta CDR3 regions.

What the study reported, not specific to this receptor: The treated cohort was small, with a single nonresponder, so links between baseline CD8+ expansion and response need larger studies. Tofacitinib significantly decreased scalp clonality and the number of expanded CD8+ clones among the top 100 scalp clones. During tofacitinib treatment, many expanded lesional clones remained in scalp and blood, and this persistence may partly explain relapse after treatment is stopped. Compared with mice, TCR sequences shared between patients were less clear, possibly partly because of HLA diversity across the patient population. Unlike mouse skin, where gammadelta T cells dominate, normal human skin contains resident alphabeta T cells that get sequenced too, which complicates analysis of the scalp TCR repertoire. Compared with normal scalp, lesional scalp, particularly in alopecia totalis/universalis, had higher clonality and more expanded CD8+ clones, which suggests antigenic drive.

This clone qualifies as medium-sized (0.01 to 0.1%). This clone's antigen is unknown. No much larger clone exists at a distance of one base, and base qualities are not known. The time point label, read with the paper, signifies: less than 25 weeks on oral tofacitinib. The treatment or condition label, read with the paper, signifies: oral pan-JAK inhibitor, 5-10 mg twice daily. Lesional scalp punch biopsies and peripheral blood were obtained from alopecia areata patients. PBMCs were separated by density centrifugation and stained for CD3, CD4 and CD8, after which CD4+ and CD8+ T cells were sorted on a FACSAria. Its CDR3 holds 14 amino acids, cysteine through phenylalanine. Just the 42-base CDR3 DNA is kept, in frame starting at base 1. CDR1 is given as ENHRY and CDR2 as SYGVKD, both from the germline V gene. The germline ends are 12 bases apart after V is trimmed by 3 bases and J by 4 bases. Library construction relied on the immunoSEQ multiplex PCR assay. RNA was extracted from all samples and reverse transcribed into cDNA as template for TCR sequencing. SuperScript III was used to make first-strand cDNA, primed with a 2:1 mix of oligo-dT and random hexamers. Amplification bias was assessed with a synthetic immune receptor repertoire, and residual bias was removed computationally. The paper's data handling went like this. After raw reads were preprocessed to remove errors, the CDR3 was defined following IMGT conventions as running from the conserved cysteine to phenylalanine. To get clonality, Shannon entropy was normalized by log2 of the number of productive unique TCRs and the result was subtracted from 1. CD4 or CD8 identity of scalp clones was inferred by cross-referencing scalp TCRbeta sequences with sorted blood CD4 and CD8 repertoires. The immuneACCESS repertoire file appears here via TCRdb, limited to in-frame rearrangements. These files lack a portion of the clones; in checked studies, under half of the deficit traces to unresolved V genes, and the cause of the others is not known. That table is the source of V, J and clone size, and D and trimming were worked out from the DNA. A total of 95,000 to 120,000 clones appear in this sample, less than 60% of them only once. In total, the top ten clones hold 3% to 4% of the sample.

This receptor chain uses TRBV10-3 and TRBJ2-5; a weak D assignment points to TRBD1 (5 bases agree). Sequences were derived from CD4+ T cells sorted from blood, sampled at week 24, from a patient treated with tofacitinib. This clonotype originated in a human donor with alopecia areata. CDR3 protein: CAISDDRGIETQYF. The sequenced DNA is TGTGCCATCAGTGACGACAGAGGTATAGAGACCCAGTACTTC.